In its sample, the clone carrying this T cell receptor beta chain is medium-sized (0.01 to 0.1%). The antigen is not known. The trim removed 4 bases at V and 0 bases at J, leaving 1 base unmatched. CDR1 and CDR2 from the germline V gene are SGHAT and FQDESV (reference sequence). This CDR3 has 14 residues. The entry originates in a study of siplizumab effects on memory and regulatory T cells. The study's findings and limits: Naive T cells were seen as more diverse than memory cells and as major alloresponse contributors. Researchers could map only a minor fraction of alloreactive clones to unstimulated subsets. Assignment of a naive or memory phenotype failed for roughly 75-95% of the proliferating CD4+ or CD8+ clones.

The repertoire was sequenced with immunoSEQ multiplex PCR; TCRdb's copy has only in-frame clones and lacks some. The sample has approximately 9,600 clones, over 40% seen once; the top ten hold roughly a tenth. The authors cocultured the mixed lymphocyte reaction cells at 37 degrees C for less than seven days. Input material: CFSE-low (dividing) CD8+ T cells sorted from an allogeneic mixed lymphocyte reaction. The gene calls are TRBV11-1 and TRBJ2-7; 9 bases match TRBD1. This TCR was sampled from a human donor in good health; the cells came from an allogeneic mixed lymphocyte reaction. This CDR3 is CASSWGQGSYEQYF. DNA of the CDR3: TGTGCCAGCAGCTGGGGACAGGGCTCCTACGAGCAGTACTTC.